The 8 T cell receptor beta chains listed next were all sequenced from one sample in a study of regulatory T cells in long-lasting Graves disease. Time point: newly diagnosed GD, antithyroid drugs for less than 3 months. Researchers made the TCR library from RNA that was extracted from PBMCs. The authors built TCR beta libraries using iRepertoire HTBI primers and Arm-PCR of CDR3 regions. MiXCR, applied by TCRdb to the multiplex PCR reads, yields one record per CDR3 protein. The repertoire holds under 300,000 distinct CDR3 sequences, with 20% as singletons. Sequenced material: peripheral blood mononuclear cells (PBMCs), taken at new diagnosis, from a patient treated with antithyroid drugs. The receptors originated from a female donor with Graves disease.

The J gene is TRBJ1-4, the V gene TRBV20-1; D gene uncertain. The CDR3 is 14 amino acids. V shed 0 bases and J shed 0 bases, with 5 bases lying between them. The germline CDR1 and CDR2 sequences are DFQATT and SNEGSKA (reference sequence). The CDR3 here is CSARERTTNEKLFF. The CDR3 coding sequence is TGCAGTGCTAGAGAACGGACAACTAATGAAAAACTGTTTTTT.

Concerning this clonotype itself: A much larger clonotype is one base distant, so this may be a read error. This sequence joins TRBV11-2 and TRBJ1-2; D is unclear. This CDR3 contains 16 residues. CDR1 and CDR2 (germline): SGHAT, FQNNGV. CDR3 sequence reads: CASSPIRTDTNYGNTF. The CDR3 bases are TGTGCCAGCAGCCCAATCCGGACGGATACTAACTATGGCAACACCTTC.

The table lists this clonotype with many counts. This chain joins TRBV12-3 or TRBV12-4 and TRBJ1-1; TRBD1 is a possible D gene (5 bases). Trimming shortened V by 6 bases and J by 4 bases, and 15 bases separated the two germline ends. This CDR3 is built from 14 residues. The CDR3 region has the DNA TGTGCCAGCAGACCGCAGGGATATGTCACTGAAGCTTTCTTT. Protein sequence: CASRPQGYVTEAFF.

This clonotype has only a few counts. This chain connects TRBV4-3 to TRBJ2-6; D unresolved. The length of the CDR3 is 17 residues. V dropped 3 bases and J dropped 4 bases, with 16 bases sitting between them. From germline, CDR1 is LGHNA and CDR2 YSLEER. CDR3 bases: TGCGCCAGCAGCCACCGGCACTATCCGGAGGGGGCCAACGTCCTGACTTTC. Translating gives CASSHRHYPEGANVLTF.

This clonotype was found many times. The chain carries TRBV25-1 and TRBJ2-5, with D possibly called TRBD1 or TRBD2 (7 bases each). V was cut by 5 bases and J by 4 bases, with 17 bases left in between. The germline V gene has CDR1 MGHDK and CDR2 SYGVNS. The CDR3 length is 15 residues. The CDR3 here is CASSSRGGSRETQYF. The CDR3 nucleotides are TGTGCCAGCAGTTCCAGGGGGGGATCCCGAGAGACCCAGTACTTC. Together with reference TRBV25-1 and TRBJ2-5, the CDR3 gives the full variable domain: EADIYQTPRYLVIGTGKKITLECSQTMGHDKMYWYQQDPGMELHLIHYSYGVNSTEKGDLSSESTVSRIRTEHFPLTLESARPSHTSQYLCASSSRGGSRETQYFGPGTRLLVL.

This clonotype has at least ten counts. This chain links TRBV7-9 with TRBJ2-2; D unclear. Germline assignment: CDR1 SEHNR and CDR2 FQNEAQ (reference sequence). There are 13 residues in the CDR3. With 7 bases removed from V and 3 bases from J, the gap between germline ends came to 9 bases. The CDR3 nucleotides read TGTGCCAGCAAAAAACAGCACACCGGGGAGCTGTTTTTT. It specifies CASKKQHTGELFF.

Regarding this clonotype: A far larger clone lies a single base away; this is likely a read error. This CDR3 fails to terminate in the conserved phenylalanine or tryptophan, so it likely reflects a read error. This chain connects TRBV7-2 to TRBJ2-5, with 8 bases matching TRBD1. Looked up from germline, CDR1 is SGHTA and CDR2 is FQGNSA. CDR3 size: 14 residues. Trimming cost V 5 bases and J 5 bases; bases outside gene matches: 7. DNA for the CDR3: TGTGCCAGCAGCCAAAGGACAGGGCCGGAGACCCAGTACCTC. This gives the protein CASSQRTGPETQYL.

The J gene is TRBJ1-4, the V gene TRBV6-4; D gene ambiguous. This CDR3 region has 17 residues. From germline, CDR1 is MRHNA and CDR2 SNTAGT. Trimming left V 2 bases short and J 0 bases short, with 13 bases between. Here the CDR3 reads CASSDRIGRPTNEKLFF. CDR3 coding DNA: TGTGCCAGCAGTGACCGGATTGGACGGCCAACTAATGAAAAACTGTTTTTT.